This T cell receptor beta chain was captured by sequencing in a study of OX40 agonist ivuxolimab in advanced cancers. General study findings and limits: With doses of 0.1-3.0 mg/kg, partial responders showed among the lowest clonal expansion. Which antigen the expanded peripheral T cells recognized is unknown. Clonal expansion from baseline to week 6 occurred in both CD4+ and CD8+ T cells.

Produced via immunoSEQ multiplex PCR; TCRdb's table is partial and in-frame only. The data hold 80,000 or so clones, with more than 85% observed a single time. V was trimmed by 1 base and J by 6 bases, leaving 10 bases between them. Germline values: CDR1 SGHRS, CDR2 YFSETQ. The CDR3 totals 14 residues. Regarding this clone: Its cognate antigen is unknown.

V usage is TRBV5-1 and J usage is TRBJ2-2; D not resolved. This TCR came from an adult with an advanced solid tumor such as melanoma, head and neck, liver or kidney cancer. Specimen: CD4+ or CD8+ T cells sorted from blood, collected in a trial of the OX40 agonist ivuxolimab. CDR3 in amino acids: CASSLQGAAGELFF. CDR3 coding DNA: TGCGCCAGCAGCTTGCAAGGCGCCGCCGGGGAGCTGTTTTTT.